This TCR beta chain was sequenced during a study of regulatory T cells in long-lasting Graves disease. The study's findings and limits: Patients with persistent Graves' had lower TCR diversity than newly diagnosed patients.

The V and J ends lost 0 bases and 8 bases respectively, with 13 bases between them. The CDR3 extends over 15 amino acids. In germline, CDR1 is LGHDT, CDR2 YNNKEL (reference sequence). Time point meaning: newly diagnosed GD, antithyroid drugs for less than 3 months. From PBMCs, RNA was extracted and then used to make the TCR library. There are a few counts of this clonotype. Antigen: not known. Both iRepertoire HTBI primers and Arm-PCR of CDR3 regions were used to build the TCR beta libraries. TCRdb re-derived calls from the multiplex PCR reads in MiXCR, one entry per CDR3 protein. The sample lists hundreds of thousands of distinct CDR3 sequences; around an eighth were seen once. This sample was also put to use in a study of T cells in Graves' hyperthyroidism and ophthalmopathy.

V is TRBV3-1 and J is TRBJ1-4, with a possible D match to TRBD1 (6 bases). Sequences were derived from peripheral blood mononuclear cells (PBMCs), sampled at new diagnosis, from a patient treated with antithyroid drugs. The sequence was obtained from a man aged 25 to 40 with Graves disease. The CDR3 loop reads CASSQEVRGAEKLFF. CDR3 in DNA: TGTGCCAGCAGCCAAGAGGTCAGGGGAGCCGAAAAACTGTTTTTT.